These 16 T cell receptor beta chains were all obtained from the same sample, sequenced in a study of T cells in Graves' hyperthyroidism and ophthalmopathy (dated by TCRdb to about 2019). Receptor libraries were prepared by multiplex PCR. The sequencer was an Illumina HiSeq 2000. TCR beta CDR3 regions were amplified from RNA transcripts. The TCR CDR3 was subjected to a first round of RT-PCR using the HTBI primer set and the Qiagen OneStep RT-PCR kit. Using fastp trimming at Q25 and MiXCR clonotype assembly, TCRdb reanalyzed the public sequencing data and kept in-frame beta chains. One record per CDR3 amino acid sequence lists the most common genes and DNA. The sample table lists 250,000 to 300,000 distinct CDR3 sequences, 12% to 15% of them with a count of one. The ten largest clones represent 7.9% of the sample. The sample was blood. The origin of the receptors is a woman aged 35 to 49 with Graves' hyperthyroidism.

In its sample, this clonotype was seen a few times. The chain uses TRBV9 and TRBJ1-3; D remains ambiguous. Trimming took 0 bases from V and 4 from J, leaving 11 bases between them. Germline-derived CDR1 and CDR2 are SGDLS and YYNGEE. The CDR3 runs to 15 residues. Written as DNA, the CDR3 is TGTGCCAGCAGCGTAGGGATGGCAGGAGGAAACACCATATATTTT. This translates into CASSVGMAGGNTIYF.

This clonotype has a count of ten or more. The rearrangement links TRBV15 to TRBJ1-4, with no clear D. The ends were cut back, 0 bases at V and 8 bases at J, with 13 bases in the middle. The CDR3 has 15 residues. Germline V gene sequence: CDR1 LNHNV, CDR2 YYDKDF (reference sequence). The CDR3 protein is CATSRDPAYGEKLFF. The CDR3 DNA is TGTGCCACCAGCAGAGATCCAGCGTATGGGGAAAAACTGTTTTTT.

This clonotype was detected ten times or more. The chain carries TRBV2 and TRBJ1-5; TRBD1 might be the D (5 bases). This CDR3 has 14 amino acids. The germline V gene has CDR1 SNHLY and CDR2 FYNNEI. With 6 bases removed from V and 6 bases from J, the gap between germline ends came to 15 bases. CDR3 nucleotide sequence: TGTGCCAGCAGCGCGGGGGGAGGGACTCAGCCCCAGCATTTT. Protein product: CASSAGGGTQPQHF.

This chain uses TRBV7-2 with TRBJ1-1; tentative D call: TRBD1 (5 bases). The germline CDR1 and CDR2 sequences are SGHTA and FQGNSA. V was trimmed by 5 bases and J by 0 bases, leaving 16 bases between them. This CDR3 is built from 16 residues. DNA for the CDR3: TGTGCCAGCAGCCCGTCGGGGGTCCTCATGAACACTGAAGCTTTCTTT. The encoded protein is CASSPSGVLMNTEAFF.

As to this clonotype: With a much larger clone just one base away, this may be a read error. The chain carries TRBV15 and TRBJ2-3, with a tentative D call TRBD2 (8 bases). This CDR3 is 17 amino acids long. CDR1 is LNHNV, CDR2 YYDKDF, per germline (reference sequence). The DNA for the CDR3 is TGTGCCGCCAGCAGGATGACAGGGACTAGTGGCACAGATACGCAGTATTTT. The encoded protein is CAASRMTGTSGTDTQYF. Together with reference TRBV15 and TRBJ2-3, the CDR3 gives the full variable domain: DAMVIQNPRYQVTQFGKPVTLSCSQTLNHNVMYWYQQKSSQAPKLLFHYYDKDFNNEADTPDNFQSRRPNTSFCFLDIRSPGLGDTAMYLCAASRMTGTSGTDTQYFGPGTRLTVL.

This clonotype was observed at least ten times. This chain uses TRBV3-1 with TRBJ1-1; D is unresolved. The ends were cut back, 4 bases at V and 7 bases at J, with 10 bases in the middle. Germline V gene sequence: CDR1 LGHDT, CDR2 YNNKEL (reference sequence). This CDR3 comprises 12 residues. Here the CDR3 DNA reads TGTGCCAGCAGCCTGGTAGGGTTTGAAGCTTTCTTT. It yields the protein CASSLVGFEAFF. Based on the CDR3 plus reference TRBV3-1 and TRBJ1-1, the full variable domain is DTAVSQTPKYLVTQMGNDKSIKCEQNLGHDTMYWYKQDSKKFLKIMFSYNNKELIINETVPNRFSPKSPDKAHLNLHINSLELGDSAVYFCASSLVGFEAFFGQGTRLTVV.

The chain links TRBV9 to TRBJ1-3; D ambiguous. Germline-derived CDR1 and CDR2 are SGDLS and YYNGEE. V was cut by 0 bases and J by 0 bases, with 13 bases left in between. There are 17 residues in the CDR3. CDR3 bases: TGTGCCAGCAGCGTAGGAATAGATTTTAGCTCTGGAAACACCATATATTTT. Its protein product is CASSVGIDFSSGNTIYF.

This clonotype has only one observation. With a much larger clone just one base away, this may be a read error. Likely a read error: the CDR3 ends without its conserved phenylalanine or tryptophan. This chain links TRBV2 with TRBJ2-7; the D gene is possibly TRBD2 (6 bases). CDR1 is SNHLY and CDR2 is FYNNEI in the germline V gene. The CDR3 sequence is 11 residues long. Between the trimmed V and J ends, which lost 8 bases and 3 bases, there was a span of 8 bases. The CDR3 here is CASLGGYEQYL. The DNA of the CDR3 is TGTGCCAGCCTGGGGGGCTACGAGCAGTACCTC.

This clonotype was seen only a few times. The chain carries TRBV4-1 and TRBJ2-5; D uncertain. Germline loops: CDR1 MGHRA, CDR2 YSYEKL. The CDR3 has 14 residues. V was shortened by 3 bases and J by 1 base, with 9 bases between the two germline ends. The CDR3 DNA follows: TGCGCCAGCAGCCACATAAGGGTCCAAGAGACCCAGTACTTC. Translated: CASSHIRVQETQYF.

V usage is TRBV4-2 and J usage is TRBJ2-1; D uncertain. Per the germline V gene, CDR1 is LGHNA and CDR2 is YNFKEQ. The CDR3 runs 15 residues. V lost 0 bases, J lost 0 bases, and 6 bases lay in between. This CDR3 reads CASSQERISYNEQFF. CDR3 DNA sequence: TGTGCCAGCAGCCAAGAGCGGATCTCCTACAATGAGCAGTTCTTC.

This clonotype was seen a handful of times. The chain couples TRBV4-1 to TRBJ1-4; a weak D match, TRBD1 (5 bases). CDR1 is MGHRA and CDR2 is YSYEKL in the germline V gene. This CDR3 spans 14 amino acids. V lost 1 base and J 8 bases, leaving 11 bases between the germline ends. This chain's CDR3 is CASSQGGFKEKLFF. The CDR3 DNA sequence: TGCGCCAGCAGCCAAGGGGGGTTTAAAGAAAAACTGTTTTTT.

This clonotype was seen repeatedly, ten times or more. The chain's CDR3 is CASSFQGSDEQYF. CDR3 nucleotides: TGTGCCAGCAGCTTCCAGGGTTCCGACGAGCAGTACTTC. The chain is built from TRBV11-2 and TRBJ2-7; possible D gene TRBD1, 5 bases. V lost 3 bases and J 5 bases, leaving 11 bases between the germline ends. The CDR3 sequence is 13 residues long. The V gene's germline CDR1 is SGHAT and CDR2 FQNNGV.

The sample holds a few counts of this clonotype. V gene TRBV7-2 combines with J gene TRBJ2-7; 7 nucleotides match TRBD2. The CDR3 has 15 residues. Germline-derived CDR1 and CDR2 are SGHTA and FQGNSA. J was trimmed by 3 bases and V by 5 bases; bases with no gene match: 10. CDR3 residues: CASSQLARAFYEQYF. In DNA, the CDR3 is TGTGCCAGCAGCCAACTAGCGCGTGCTTTCTACGAGCAGTACTTC.

The chain couples TRBV10-2 to TRBJ2-1; unclear D gene. The CDR3 has 11 residues. Trimming shortened V by 10 bases and J by 5 bases, and 9 bases separated the two germline ends. Germline V lookup: CDR1 WSHSY, CDR2 SAAADI. CDR3 sequence reads: CATASNNEQFF. The CDR3 DNA is TGCGCCACCGCCTCAAACAATGAGCAGTTCTTC.

This clonotype was counted at least ten times. The chain joins TRBV3-1 to TRBJ1-2, with D maybe TRBD1 (5 bases). Trimming cost V 4 bases and J 7 bases, with 22 bases left between them. There are 16 residues in the CDR3. Germline CDR1 and CDR2: LGHDT and YNNKEL (reference sequence). CDR3 nucleotides: TGTGCCAGCAGCCCGTTGGGGAATGCGGGGCGGGGTGGCTACACCTTC. Translating gives CASSPLGNAGRGGYTF.

In its sample, this clonotype was seen a few times. J is TRBJ2-1 and V is TRBV6-6; D may be TRBD2 (6 bases). Germline-derived CDR1 and CDR2 are MNHNY and SVGAGI (reference sequence). The CDR3 contains 12 residues. The germline V and J ends were trimmed by 2 bases and 11 bases, with 10 bases remaining between them. The DNA of the CDR3 is TGTGCCAGCAGTTACCGACTAGACCAGCAGTTCTTC. Protein: CASSYRLDQQFF.